This T cell receptor (beta chain) is drawn from a study of blood T cell repertoires in COVID-19. Whole-study context: There were acute and convalescent COVID-19 samples, and they came from the United States, Italy and Spain. T cells, B-cell-depleted T cells, or PBMCs supplied cDNA or gDNA.

In the authors' workflow: The authors estimated nucleated cell counts from reference gene primer amplification. Produced via immunoSEQ multiplex PCR; TCRdb's table is partial and in-frame only. Clone size and V and J calls were adopted from that table, with D and trimming inferred from the DNA. Of a few hundred thousand clones listed, 70% to 90% are singletons. The CDR3 length is 12 residues. V was clipped by 3 bases and J by 5 bases, with 8 bases between them. Sequenced: peripheral blood. The chain recombines TRBV12-3 or TRBV12-4 with TRBJ2-7; D is unclear. The source of this sequence is a woman aged 18-35 years who had recovered from COVID-19. The CDR3 protein is CASSFQVHEQYF. The DNA for the CDR3 is TGTGCCAGCAGTTTCCAGGTCCACGAGCAGTACTTC.